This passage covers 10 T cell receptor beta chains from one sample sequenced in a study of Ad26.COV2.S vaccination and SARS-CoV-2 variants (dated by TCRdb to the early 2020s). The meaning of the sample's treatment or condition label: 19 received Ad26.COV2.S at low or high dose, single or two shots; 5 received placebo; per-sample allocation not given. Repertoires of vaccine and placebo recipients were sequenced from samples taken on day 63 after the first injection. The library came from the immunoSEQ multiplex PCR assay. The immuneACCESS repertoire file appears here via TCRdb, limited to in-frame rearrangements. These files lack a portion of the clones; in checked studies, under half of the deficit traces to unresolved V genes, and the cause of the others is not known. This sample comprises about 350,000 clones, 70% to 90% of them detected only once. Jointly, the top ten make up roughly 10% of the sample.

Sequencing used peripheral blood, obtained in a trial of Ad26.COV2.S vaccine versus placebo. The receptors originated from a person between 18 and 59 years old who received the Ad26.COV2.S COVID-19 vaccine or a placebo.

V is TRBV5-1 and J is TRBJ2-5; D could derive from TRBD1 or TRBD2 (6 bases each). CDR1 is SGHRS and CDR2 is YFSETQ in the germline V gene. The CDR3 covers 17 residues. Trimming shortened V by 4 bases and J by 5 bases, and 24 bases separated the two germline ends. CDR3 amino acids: CASSPDPTGTSFETQYF. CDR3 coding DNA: TGCGCCAGCAGCCCGGACCCTACAGGGACTTCATTCGAGACCCAGTACTTC.

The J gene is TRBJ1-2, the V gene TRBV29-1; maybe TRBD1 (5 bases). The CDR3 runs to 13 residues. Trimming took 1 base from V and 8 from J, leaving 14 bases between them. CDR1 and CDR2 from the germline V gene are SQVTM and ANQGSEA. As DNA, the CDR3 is TGCAGCGTTGAAGTTTTGCAGGGTCAGGGCTACACCTTC. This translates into CSVEVLQGQGYTF.

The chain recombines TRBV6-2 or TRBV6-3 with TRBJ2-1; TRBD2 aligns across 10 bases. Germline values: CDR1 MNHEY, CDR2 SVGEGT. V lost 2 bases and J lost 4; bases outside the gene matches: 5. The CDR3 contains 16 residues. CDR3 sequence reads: CASSYELAGTYNEQFF. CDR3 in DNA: TGTGCCAGCAGTTACGAACTAGCGGGGACATACAATGAGCAGTTCTTC.

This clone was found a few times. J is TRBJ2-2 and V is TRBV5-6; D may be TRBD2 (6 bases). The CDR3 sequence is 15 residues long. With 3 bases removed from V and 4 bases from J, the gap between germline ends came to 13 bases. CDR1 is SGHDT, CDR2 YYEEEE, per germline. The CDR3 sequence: CASSSTRGATGELFF. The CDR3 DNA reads TGTGCCAGCAGCTCGACCCGCGGGGCCACCGGGGAGCTGTTTTTT.

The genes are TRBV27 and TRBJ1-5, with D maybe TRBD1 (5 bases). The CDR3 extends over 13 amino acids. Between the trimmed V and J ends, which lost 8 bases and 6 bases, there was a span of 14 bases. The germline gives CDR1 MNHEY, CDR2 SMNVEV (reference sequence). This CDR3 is CASALGGGQPQHF. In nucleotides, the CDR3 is TGTGCCAGCGCTCTCGGGGGGGGTCAGCCCCAGCATTTT.

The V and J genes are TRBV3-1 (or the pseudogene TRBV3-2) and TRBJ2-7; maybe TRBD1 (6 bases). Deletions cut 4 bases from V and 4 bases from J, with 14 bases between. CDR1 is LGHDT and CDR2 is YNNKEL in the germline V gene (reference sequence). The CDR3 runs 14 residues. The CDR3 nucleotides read TGTGCCAGCAGCCCTCGGACAGAATTTTACGAGCAGTACTTC. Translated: CASSPRTEFYEQYF.

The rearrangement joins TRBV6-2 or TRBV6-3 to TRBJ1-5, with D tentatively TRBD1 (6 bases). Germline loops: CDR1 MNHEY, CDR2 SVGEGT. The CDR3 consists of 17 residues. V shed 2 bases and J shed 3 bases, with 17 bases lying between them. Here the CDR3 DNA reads TGTGCCAGCAGTTACCTACAGGGTTTCGATTTCAATCAGCCCCAGCATTTT. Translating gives CASSYLQGFDFNQPQHF.

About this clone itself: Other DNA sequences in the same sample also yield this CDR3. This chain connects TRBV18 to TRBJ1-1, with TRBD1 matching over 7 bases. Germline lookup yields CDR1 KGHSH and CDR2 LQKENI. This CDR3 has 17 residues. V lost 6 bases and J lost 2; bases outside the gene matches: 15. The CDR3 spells CASSPTRLNRGNTEAFF. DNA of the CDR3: TGTGCCAGCTCGCCTACGCGACTCAACAGGGGTAACACTGAAGCTTTCTTT.

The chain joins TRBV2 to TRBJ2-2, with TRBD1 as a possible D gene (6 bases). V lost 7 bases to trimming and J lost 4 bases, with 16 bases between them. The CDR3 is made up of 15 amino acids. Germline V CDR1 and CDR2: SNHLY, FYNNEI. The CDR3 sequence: CASIDNRVSTGELFF. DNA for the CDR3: TGTGCCAGCATAGATAACAGGGTCAGCACCGGGGAGCTGTTTTTT.

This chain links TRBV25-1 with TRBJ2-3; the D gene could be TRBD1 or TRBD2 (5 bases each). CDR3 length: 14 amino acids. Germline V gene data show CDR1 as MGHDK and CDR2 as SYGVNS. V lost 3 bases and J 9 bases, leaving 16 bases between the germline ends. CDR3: CASSDPRERDTQYF. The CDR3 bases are TGTGCCAGCAGTGACCCCAGGGAAAGGGACACGCAGTATTTT.